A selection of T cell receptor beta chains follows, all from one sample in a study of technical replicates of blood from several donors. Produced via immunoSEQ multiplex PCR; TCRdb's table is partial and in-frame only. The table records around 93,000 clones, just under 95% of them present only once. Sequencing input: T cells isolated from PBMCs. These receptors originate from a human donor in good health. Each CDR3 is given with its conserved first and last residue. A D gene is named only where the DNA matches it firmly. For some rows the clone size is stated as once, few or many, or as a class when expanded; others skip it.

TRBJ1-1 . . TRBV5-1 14 TGCGCCAGCAGCTTGGCCTCAGGGAACACTGAAGCTTTCTTT CASSLASGNTEAFF
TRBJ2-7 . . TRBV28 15 TGTGCCAGCAGTTTCCCAGGGGATGGTTACGACGAGCAGTACTTC CASSFPGDGYDEQYF
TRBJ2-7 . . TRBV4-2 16 TGTGCCAGCAGCCATCTACCGGGCCTGGGAGACTACGAGCAGTACTTC CASSHLPGLGDYEQYF
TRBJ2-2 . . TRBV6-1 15 TGTGCCAGCAGCGACAGGTTTCCGAACACCGGGGAGCTGTTTTTT CASSDRFPNTGELFF
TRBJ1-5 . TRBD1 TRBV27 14 TGTGCCAGCACTTCCGGGACAGGTCATCAGCCCCAGCATTTT CASTSGTGHQPQHF
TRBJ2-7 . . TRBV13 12 TGTGCCAGCAGCTTCCTCTCCTACGAGCAGTACTTC CASSFLSYEQYF
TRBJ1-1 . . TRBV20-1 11 TGCAGTGCTAGTAGACAGATTGAAGCTTTCTTT CSASRQIEAFF
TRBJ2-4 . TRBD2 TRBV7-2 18 TGTGCCAGCAGCTTATCGGGACTAGCGGGAGACGGCAAAAACATTCAGTACTTC CASSLSGLAGDGKNIQYF
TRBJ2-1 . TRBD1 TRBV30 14 TGTGCCTGGAGTGCAGGGGGTGGCTACAATGAGCAGTTCTTC CAWSAGGGYNEQFF
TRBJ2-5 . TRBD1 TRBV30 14 TGTGCCTGGAGTGTGGGGACAGCCCAAGAGACCCAGTACTTC CAWSVGTAQETQYF
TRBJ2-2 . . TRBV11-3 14 TGTGCCAGCAGCCTGAACTCGATTACCGGGGAGCTGTTTTTT CASSLNSITGELFF
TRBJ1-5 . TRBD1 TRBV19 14 TGTGCCAGTAGTTCAACAGGGGGTGGGCAGCCCCAGCATTTT CASSSTGGGQPQHF
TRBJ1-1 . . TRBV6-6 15 TGTGCCAGCAGTTACTCAGCCGGGGTCGGCACTGAAGCTTTCTTT CASSYSAGVGTEAFF
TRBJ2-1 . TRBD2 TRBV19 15 TGTGCCAGTACTCCCGACCTGAGCGGGATTAATGAGCAGTTCTTC CASTPDLSGINEQFF
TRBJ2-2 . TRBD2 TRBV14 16 TGTGCCAGCAGCCAAGATGGCGGGGAGGGAACCGGGGAGCTGTTTTTT CASSQDGGEGTGELFF
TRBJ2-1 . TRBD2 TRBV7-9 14 TGTGCCAGCAGCTTAGCGGGAGGGATCAATGAGCAGTTCTTC CASSLAGGINEQFF
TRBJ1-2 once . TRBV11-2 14 TGTGCCAGCAGCTTAGTGTCACAGACCTATGGCTACACCTTC CASSLVSQTYGYTF
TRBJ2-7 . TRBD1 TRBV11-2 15 TGTGCCAGCAGCTCAACCGGGACAGGGATCGACGAGCAGTACTTC CASSSTGTGIDEQYF
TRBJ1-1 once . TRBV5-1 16 TGCGCCAGCAGCTTGGAGCCACCGGGGAGGAACACTGAAGCTTTCTTT CASSLEPPGRNTEAFF
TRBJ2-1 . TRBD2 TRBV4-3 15 TGCGCCAGCAGCCAGGATAGCGGGACCTACAATGAGCAGTTCTTC CASSQDSGTYNEQFF
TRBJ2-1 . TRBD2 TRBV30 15 TGTGCCTGGAGTTCTTTGAGCGGGATCTTTAATGAGCAGTTCTTC CAWSSLSGIFNEQFF
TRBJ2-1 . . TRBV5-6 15 TGTGCCAGCAGCTTCCTCCTGAGCTCCTACAATGAGCAGTTCTTC CASSFLLSSYNEQFF
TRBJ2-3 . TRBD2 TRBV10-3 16 TGTGCCATCAGTGAGTCTGCACTAGCGGGAAGGGATACGCAGTATTTT CAISESALAGRDTQYF
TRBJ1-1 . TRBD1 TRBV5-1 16 TGCGCCAGCAGCTTTGGGGACAGGGGGTATGACACTGAAGCTTTCTTT CASSFGDRGYDTEAFF
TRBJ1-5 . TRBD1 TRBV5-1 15 TGCGCCAGCAGCATTGGGACAGGGTTTTCTCAGCCCCAGCATTTT CASSIGTGFSQPQHF
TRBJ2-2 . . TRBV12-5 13 TGTGCTAGTGGTTTGGAGATGAGAGGGGAGCTGTTTTTT CASGLEMRGELFF
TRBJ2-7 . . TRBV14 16 TGTGCCAGCAGCCAGCGGGGTGGGCGAAGGTCCTACGAGCAGTACTTC CASSQRGGRRSYEQYF
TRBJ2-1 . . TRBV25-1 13 TGTGCCAGCAGTGCAGGGAGGTACAATGAGCAGTTCTTC CASSAGRYNEQFF
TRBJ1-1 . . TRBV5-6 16 TGTGCCAGCAGCTTGGGACTACAAGGCATAAACACTGAAGCTTTCTTT CASSLGLQGINTEAFF
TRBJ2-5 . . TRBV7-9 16 TGTGCCAGCAGCATCTCTAACAGGGTAGAGGGAGAGACCCAGTACTTC CASSISNRVEGETQYF
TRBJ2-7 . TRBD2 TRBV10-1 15 TGCGCCAGCAGTGAAGGACTAGGCGAAAGCTACGAGCAGTACTTC CASSEGLGESYEQYF
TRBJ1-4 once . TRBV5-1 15 TGCGCCAGCAGCTTCCTAGGAGGCACTAATGAAAAACTGTTTTTT CASSFLGGTNEKLFF
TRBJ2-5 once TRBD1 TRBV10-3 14 TGTGCCATCAGTACAGGGACAGGACAAGAGACCCAGTACTTC CAISTGTGQETQYF
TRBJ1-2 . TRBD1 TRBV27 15 TGTGCCAGCAGGGCCGGGACAGGGGGCAACTATGGCTACACCTTC CASRAGTGGNYGYTF
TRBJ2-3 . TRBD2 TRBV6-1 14 TGTGCCAGCAGTATCCTAGCGGGGGGGGATACGCAGTATTTT CASSILAGGDTQYF
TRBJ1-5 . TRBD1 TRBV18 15 TGTGCCAGCTCACCCACAGGGGGCCGCAATCAGCCCCAGCATTTT CASSPTGGRNQPQHF
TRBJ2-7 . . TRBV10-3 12 TGTGCCATCAGTGAGAGGGGGTGGGAGCAGTACTTC CAISERGWEQYF
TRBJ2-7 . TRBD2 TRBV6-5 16 TGTGCCAGCAGTTACTCTATCGGACTAGCGGTTTACGAGCAGTACTTC CASSYSIGLAVYEQYF